These 32 T cell receptor beta chains were sequenced from one sample in a study of technical replicates of blood from several donors. Profiling relied on immunoSEQ multiplex PCR, and the TCRdb table lists in-frame clones only, not all of them. The table shows 75,000 or so clones, with 95% occurring only once. Sequencing used T cells isolated from PBMCs. The receptors come from a human donor in good health.

The rearrangement uses TRBV6-1 and TRBJ2-1, with D possibly TRBD2 on 5 matching bases. The CDR3 runs 19 residues. Trimming removed 4 bases from V and 0 bases from J, with 22 bases in between. Germline V gives CDR1 MNHNS, CDR2 SASEGT. CDR3 bases: TGTGCCAGCAGTGGGGTGGTTGGGCCCTTAGCGCTCTCCTACAATGAGCAGTTCTTC. Its translation is CASSGVVGPLALSYNEQFF.

The chain links TRBV11-1 to TRBJ1-1, with 7 bases aligning to TRBD1. V shed 5 bases, J shed 1 base, and the junction held 13 bases outside the gene matches. Germline assignment: CDR1 SGHAT and CDR2 FQDESV (reference sequence). There are 17 residues in the CDR3. The CDR3 here is CASSIRQGGGTNTEAFF. The DNA for the CDR3 is TGTGCCAGCAGCATTAGACAGGGAGGAGGAACGAACACTGAAGCTTTCTTT.

DNA of the CDR3: TGTGCCAGCAGTTTACGGAGCAATCAGCCCCAGCATTTT. It specifies CASSLRSNQPQHF. V and J are TRBV27 and TRBJ1-5; D remains unclear. Trimming removed 2 bases at V and 1 base at J, with 3 bases between. The CDR3 runs to 13 residues. Looked up from germline, CDR1 is MNHEY and CDR2 is SMNVEV (reference sequence).

This sequence joins TRBV11-2 and TRBJ1-1; maybe TRBD1 (5 bases). Germline CDR1 SGHAT, CDR2 FQNNGV. This CDR3 has 15 amino acids. Trimming left V 7 bases short and J 0 bases short, with 15 bases between. The CDR3 is CASILGTGVNTEAFF. CDR3 coding DNA: TGTGCCAGCATCCTAGGCACGGGGGTGAACACTGAAGCTTTCTTT.

This clone was seen a single time. The V call is TRBV5-6, the J call TRBJ2-7; a possible D gene is TRBD1 (5 bases). Germline CDR1 and CDR2: SGHDT and YYEEEE. The V and J ends lost 4 bases and 0 bases respectively, with 14 bases between them. This CDR3 has 15 amino acids. Written as DNA, the CDR3 is TGTGCCAGCAGCGCGGAAGACAGCTTCTCCTACGAGCAGTACTTC. Its protein is CASSAEDSFSYEQYF. Looking up the rest from reference TRBV5-6 and TRBJ2-7 gives the full variable domain: DAGVTQSPTHLIKTRGQQVTLRCSPKSGHDTVSWYQQALGQGPQFIFQYYEEEERQRGNFPDRFSGHQFPNYSSELNVNALLLGDSALYLCASSAEDSFSYEQYFGPGTRLTVT.

The rearrangement uses TRBV19 and TRBJ1-4; 7 bases are a match to TRBD1. V shed 6 bases, J shed 5 bases, and the junction held 12 bases outside the gene matches. The germline V gene has CDR1 LNHDA and CDR2 SQIVND (reference sequence). The CDR3 covers 16 residues. The CDR3 protein is CASSRRWGQPNEKLFF. Written as DNA, the CDR3 is TGTGCCAGTAGCCGTCGTTGGGGACAGCCAAATGAAAAACTGTTTTTT.

The chain combines TRBV15 with TRBJ2-5, with D perhaps matching TRBD2 (5 bases). The germline CDR1 and CDR2 sequences are LNHNV and YYDKDF (reference sequence). This CDR3 is 13 amino acids long. Trimming removed 3 bases at V and 5 bases at J, with 10 bases between. The CDR3 spells CATSRDFGETQYF. The CDR3 DNA reads TGTGCCACCAGCAGGGACTTCGGGGAGACCCAGTACTTC.

The chain employs TRBV28 and TRBJ2-3; 12 bases map to TRBD2. After removal of 7 bases from V and 7 bases from J, the junction contained 9 bases not matched to a gene. Per the germline V gene, CDR1 is MDHEN and CDR2 is SYDVKM. CDR3 length equals 15 residues. CDR3 in amino acids: CASNPLAGGSYTQYF. The CDR3 DNA is TGTGCCAGCAACCCCCTAGCGGGAGGGTCTTATACGCAGTATTTT.

This chain links TRBV7-8 with TRBJ1-5, with D unresolved. Trimming left V 1 base short and J 0 bases short, with 10 bases between. The CDR3 contains 16 residues. CDR1 is SGHVS, CDR2 FQNEAQ, per germline. The CDR3 DNA reads as TGTGCCAGCAGCTTAGATTTGCCAGGTAGCAATCAGCCCCAGCATTTT. Its protein is CASSLDLPGSNQPQHF.

This clone was seen just once. The chain combines TRBV9 with TRBJ2-3; no clear D gene. CDR3 length: 14 amino acids. The germline V gene has CDR1 SGDLS and CDR2 YYNGEE. Between the trimmed V and J ends, which lost 0 bases and 1 base, there was a span of 6 bases. CDR3 loop: CASSVGLRTDTQYF. The DNA for the CDR3 is TGTGCCAGCAGCGTAGGACTGCGCACAGATACGCAGTATTTT. The full variable domain, in which reference TRBV9 and TRBJ2-3 provide the parts outside the CDR3, is DSGVTQTPKHLITATGQRVTLRCSPRSGDLSVYWYQQSLDQGLQFLIQYYNGEERAKGNILERFSAQQFPDLHSELNLSSLELGDSALYFCASSVGLRTDTQYFGPGTRLTVL.

V gene TRBV10-1 combines with J gene TRBJ1-2, with D perhaps TRBD1 (5 bases). The CDR3 runs to 14 residues. The germline V gene has CDR1 WNHNN and CDR2 SYGVQD (reference sequence). V was clipped by 6 bases and J by 0 bases, with 11 bases between them. The CDR3 DNA sequence: TGCGCCAGCAGGCAGGACACCCCTAACTATGGCTACACCTTC. Its protein is CASRQDTPNYGYTF.

The chain combines TRBV19 with TRBJ1-4, with D maybe TRBD1 (5 bases). This CDR3 has 16 amino acids. Germline-derived CDR1 and CDR2 are LNHDA and SQIVND (reference sequence). Trimming left V 3 bases short and J 5 bases short, with 16 bases between. CDR3: CASSMVLAGKNEKLFF. CDR3 nucleotide sequence: TGTGCCAGTAGTATGGTTCTGGCAGGGAAGAATGAAAAACTGTTTTTT. Looking up the rest from reference TRBV19 and TRBJ1-4 gives the full variable domain: DGGITQSPKYLFRKEGQNVTLSCEQNLNHDAMYWYRQDPGQGLRLIYYSQIVNDFQKGDIAEGYSVSREKKESFPLTVTSAQKNPTAFYLCASSMVLAGKNEKLFFGSGTQLSVL.

Only one count was recorded for this clone. The V call is TRBV11-3, the J call TRBJ2-7, with 7 positions matching TRBD2. Germline V gene data show CDR1 as SGHNT and CDR2 as YENEEA. CDR3 length: 15 amino acids. V shed 2 bases and J 8 bases; nucleotides not matched to a gene: 12. CDR3 amino acids: CASSLSGGRAVKQYF. CDR3 bases: TGTGCCAGCAGCTTATCAGGTGGGAGGGCTGTAAAGCAGTACTTC.

This rearrangement joins TRBV4-1 to TRBJ2-2; D call uncertain. CDR1 and CDR2 from the germline V gene are MGHRA and YSYEKL. This CDR3 is 12 amino acids long. V gave up 6 bases and J gave up 3 bases, with 5 bases separating them. Here the CDR3 DNA reads TGCGCCAGCAGACAGTACACCGGGGAGCTGTTTTTT. Its translation: CASRQYTGELFF.

This sequence joins TRBV5-1 and TRBJ1-5; a possible D gene is TRBD1 (6 bases). The germline V gene has CDR1 SGHRS and CDR2 YFSETQ. This CDR3 comprises 15 residues. V lost 4 bases to trimming and J lost 3 bases, with 14 bases between them. CDR3 bases: TGCGCCAGCAGCCCCGGGACACCAGTCAATCAGCCCCAGCATTTT. Its protein is CASSPGTPVNQPQHF.

The chain has TRBV10-2 and TRBJ2-2; maybe TRBD2 (6 bases). The CDR3 contains 16 residues. CDR1 is WSHSY, CDR2 SAAADI, per germline. V was pared by 4 bases and J by 3 bases, with 15 bases between. CDR3 in DNA: TGCGCCAGCAGTGGGGGGTACCGGGACTACACCGGGGAGCTGTTTTTT. Protein: CASSGGYRDYTGELFF.

V gene TRBV5-6 combines with J gene TRBJ2-5; possibly TRBD1 for D (6 bases). The CDR3 has 16 residues. CDR1 and CDR2 (germline): SGHDT, YYEEEE. Trimming took 1 base from V and 0 from J, leaving 13 bases between them. CDR3 DNA: TGTGCCAGCAGCTTGCTTAGGGGGTTGTACCAAGAGACCCAGTACTTC. Translating gives CASSLLRGLYQETQYF.

This clone was seen a handful of times. J is TRBJ2-1 and V is TRBV7-8; the D is unclear. CDR1 SGHVS and CDR2 FQNEAQ come from the germline V gene. The CDR3 contains 14 residues. V gave up 2 bases and J gave up 3 bases, with 8 bases separating them. CDR3 DNA: TGTGCCAGCAGCTTAATGAGACTCTACAATGAGCAGTTCTTC. It encodes CASSLMRLYNEQFF.

CDR3 protein: CASRQTGGAGAFF. The DNA for the CDR3 is TGTGCCAGCAGACAAACAGGGGGCGCGGGGGCTTTCTTT. This chain uses TRBV11-2 with TRBJ1-1, with TRBD1 matching 9 bases. CDR3 length: 13 residues. Germline-derived CDR1 and CDR2 are SGHAT and FQNNGV. Trimming removed 6 bases from V and 11 bases from J; junction bases left unmatched: 10.

In nucleotides, the CDR3 is TGTGCCAGCAGCCCTCGGACTAGCGGGGGGAGCGCAGATACGCAGTATTTT. The encoded protein is CASSPRTSGGSADTQYF. The chain uses TRBV7-9 and TRBJ2-3, with 14 positions matching TRBD2. There are 17 residues in the CDR3. Trimming at V came to 5 bases and at J to 4 bases, leaving 8 bases not matched to a gene. Germline V lookup: CDR1 SEHNR, CDR2 FQNEAQ (reference sequence).

The V gene is TRBV6-5, the J gene TRBJ1-2; maybe TRBD1 (5 bases). Germline lookup yields CDR1 MNHEY and CDR2 SVGAGI. Trimming left V 5 bases short and J 5 bases short, with 15 bases between. This CDR3 is built from 14 residues. CDR3 sequence reads: CASSTNAGGYGYTF. In DNA form, the CDR3 reads TGTGCCAGCAGTACTAATGCCGGGGGATATGGCTACACCTTC.

This chain joins TRBV27 and TRBJ2-1, with 7 bases that match TRBD1. CDR1 is MNHEY and CDR2 is SMNVEV in the germline V gene (reference sequence). This CDR3 is built from 16 residues. The junction had 9 bases not matched to a gene; V was cut back by 5 bases and J by 2 bases. The CDR3 sequence is CASSPITGDPYNEQFF. CDR3 coding DNA: TGTGCCAGCAGTCCTATAACAGGGGACCCCTACAATGAGCAGTTCTTC.

The chain joins TRBV5-6 to TRBJ1-3, with D uncertain. Germline V gives CDR1 SGHDT, CDR2 YYEEEE. The V end was cut by 2 bases, the J end by 0 bases, with 9 bases between. The CDR3 is 15 residues long. CDR3 protein: CASSFGPSSGNTIYF. DNA of the CDR3: TGTGCCAGCAGCTTTGGGCCATCCTCTGGAAACACCATATATTTT. Using reference TRBV5-6 and TRBJ1-3 for the parts outside the CDR3, the full variable domain is DAGVTQSPTHLIKTRGQQVTLRCSPKSGHDTVSWYQQALGQGPQFIFQYYEEEERQRGNFPDRFSGHQFPNYSSELNVNALLLGDSALYLCASSFGPSSGNTIYFGEGSWLTVV.

This clone was observed a single time. The chain carries TRBV28 and TRBJ2-7, with 7 nucleotides matching TRBD1. CDR1 is MDHEN, CDR2 SYDVKM, per germline. The CDR3 runs 13 residues. J gave up 5 bases and V 6 bases, and 7 bases lay outside the gene matches. CDR3 nucleotides: TGTGCCAGCAGCGAGGGGGCAAGGGACGAGCAGTACTTC. The encoded protein is CASSEGARDEQYF.

The V call is TRBV5-5, the J call TRBJ1-2, with D perhaps matching TRBD1 (5 bases). V gave up 0 bases and J gave up 3 bases, with 15 bases separating them. The germline CDR1 and CDR2 sequences are SGHKS and YYEKEE (reference sequence). There are 16 residues in the CDR3. This CDR3 reads CASSLAQVTVDYGYTF. In DNA form, the CDR3 reads TGTGCCAGCAGCTTGGCGCAGGTGACAGTGGACTATGGCTACACCTTC.

J is TRBJ2-1 and V is TRBV11-2, with TRBD2 matching over 10 bases. This CDR3 has 16 residues. In germline, CDR1 is SGHAT, CDR2 FQNNGV. Trimming at V came to 5 bases and at J to 6 bases, leaving 10 bases not matched to a gene. CDR3 bases: TGTGCCAGCAGCCAACAAATGACTAGCGGGTTCAATGAGCAGTTCTTC. This gives the protein CASSQQMTSGFNEQFF.

The genes are TRBV6-5 and TRBJ1-2; 8 positions agree with TRBD1. The CDR3 loop spans 13 amino acids. Germline V CDR1 and CDR2: MNHEY, SVGAGI. With 8 bases clipped from V and 6 bases from J, the junction kept 8 bases outside the gene matches. The CDR3 loop is CASGSNRGNGYTF. CDR3 DNA sequence: TGTGCCAGCGGGTCAAACAGGGGGAATGGCTACACCTTC.

The V call is TRBV9, the J call TRBJ1-1; 9 bases match TRBD1. CDR1 SGDLS and CDR2 YYNGEE come from the germline V gene. The CDR3 is 13 residues long. Trimming at V came to 7 bases and at J to 11 bases, leaving 12 bases not matched to a gene. This chain's CDR3 is CASAGQGSHRAFF. CDR3 coding DNA: TGTGCCAGCGCTGGACAGGGGTCGCACCGGGCTTTCTTT.

J is TRBJ1-2 and V is TRBV5-8; TRBD1 is a possible D gene (6 bases). The germline V gene has CDR1 SGHTS and CDR2 YDEGEE. This CDR3 spans 15 amino acids. Trimming removed 4 bases at V and 0 bases at J, with 13 bases between. In nucleotides, the CDR3 is TGTGCCAGCAGCCCCGGGACAAGAGCTAACTATGGCTACACCTTC. Translating it yields CASSPGTRANYGYTF.

This clone showed up just once. The chain recombines TRBV5-1 with TRBJ1-4; D possibly corresponds to TRBD1 (6 bases). Germline V lookup: CDR1 SGHRS, CDR2 YFSETQ. This CDR3 contains 16 residues. Between the trimmed V and J ends, which lost 4 bases and 1 base, there was a span of 14 bases. This chain's CDR3 is CASSTMGRGTNEKLFF. The CDR3 region has the DNA TGCGCCAGCAGCACGATGGGCAGGGGAACTAATGAAAAACTGTTTTTT.

This rearrangement joins TRBV18 to TRBJ1-1; TRBD1 agrees at 10 bases. The CDR3 covers 16 residues. Germline lookup yields CDR1 KGHSH and CDR2 LQKENI. The trim removed 2 bases at V and 3 bases at J, leaving 6 bases unmatched. CDR3: CASSPTGQGMDTEAFF. In nucleotides, the CDR3 is TGTGCCAGCTCACCAACGGGACAGGGGATGGACACTGAAGCTTTCTTT.

V and J are TRBV4-1 and TRBJ1-4, with 9 bases aligning to TRBD1. With V trimmed by 4 bases and J by 8 bases, 5 bases remained unmatched. Germline V CDR1 and CDR2: MGHRA, YSYEKL. The CDR3 loop spans 14 amino acids. CDR3 in DNA: TGCGCCAGCAGCCTCCGGGACAGGGACGAAAAACTGTTTTTT. It encodes CASSLRDRDEKLFF.